The 2 T cell receptor beta chains presented below share a single source sample, sequenced in a study of chemoradiotherapy in HPV16-positive cancers. Libraries were prepared by immunoSEQ multiplex PCR; TCRdb keeps only in-frame clonotypes and omits some of them. This sample has under 35,000 clones, with 70% to 90% found just once. Specimen: blood, collected from a patient who underwent chemoradiotherapy. These receptors all stem from a human donor with HPV-associated anogenital cancer.

CDR3 sequence reads: CASSLGQGMSYEQYF. For the CDR3, the DNA is TGTGCCAGCAGCCTGGGACAGGGCATGTCTTACGAGCAGTACTTC. The chain carries TRBV6-1 and TRBJ2-7; 9 positions match TRBD1. Looked up from germline, CDR1 is MNHNS and CDR2 is SASEGT. Germline trimming cut 6 bases from V and 4 bases from J; bases unmatched to any gene: 10. This CDR3 contains 15 residues.

This chain connects TRBV9 to TRBJ1-6; D remains unclear. The CDR3 sequence is 16 residues long. Trimming shortened V by 0 bases and J by 4 bases, and 11 bases separated the two germline ends. CDR1 is SGDLS and CDR2 is YYNGEE in the germline V gene. CDR3 nucleotide sequence: TGTGCCAGCAGCGTAGAACCGGGAGGGTATAATTCACCCCTCCACTTT. Its protein product is CASSVEPGGYNSPLHF. The entire variable domain, with the rest obtained from reference TRBV9 and TRBJ1-6, is as follows: DSGVTQTPKHLITATGQRVTLRCSPRSGDLSVYWYQQSLDQGLQFLIQYYNGEERAKGNILERFSAQQFPDLHSELNLSSLELGDSALYFCASSVEPGGYNSPLHFGNGTRLTVT.